One and the same sample provided the 12 T cell receptor beta chains below, sequenced in a study of OX40 agonist ivuxolimab in advanced cancers. Sequencing used immunoSEQ multiplex PCR; TCRdb keeps in-frame clones, though not all of them. Among 60,000 to 75,000 clones listed, less than 90% were seen once. Sequencing used CD4+ or CD8+ T cells sorted from blood, obtained in a trial of the OX40 agonist ivuxolimab. The receptor set was obtained from an adult with an advanced solid tumor such as melanoma, head and neck, liver or kidney cancer.

The V gene is TRBV2, the J gene TRBJ2-6; 15 positions agree with TRBD2. Germline V gives CDR1 SNHLY, CDR2 FYNNEI. V was pared by 3 bases and J by 4 bases, with 19 bases of the junction left unmatched. The CDR3 is 23 residues long. The CDR3 protein is CASSEVPGLAGGNSVLGANVLTF. The CDR3 DNA reads TGTGCCAGCAGTGAGGTCCCGGGACTAGCGGGGGGCAACTCCGTCTTGGGGGCCAACGTCCTGACTTTC. Supplemented by reference TRBV2 and TRBJ2-6, the full variable domain reads EPEVTQTPSHQVTQMGQEVILRCVPISNHLYFYWYRQILGQKVEFLVSFYNNEISEKSEIFDDQFSVERPDGSNFTLKIRSTKLEDSAMYFCASSEVPGLAGGNSVLGANVLTFGAGSRLTVL.

This clone has just a few counts. The chain recombines TRBV6-6 with TRBJ1-5; no definite D call. In germline, CDR1 is MNHNY, CDR2 SVGAGI (reference sequence). This CDR3 contains 12 residues. Trimming shortened V by 11 bases and J by 2 bases, and 10 bases separated the two germline ends. CDR3 loop: CAGRAGNQPQHF. The CDR3 coding sequence is TGTGCCGGTAGAGCAGGCAATCAGCCCCAGCATTTT.

In regard to this clone: The same CDR3 also results from other DNA sequences found in this sample. The chain joins TRBV7-9 to TRBJ2-5, with 11 bases that match TRBD1. The junction had 1 base not matched to a gene; V was cut back by 4 bases and J by 3 bases. Per germline, CDR1 SEHNR and CDR2 FQNEAQ (reference sequence). The CDR3 has 14 residues. CDR3 sequence (DNA): TGTGCCAGCAGCTGGGGACAGGGGGAAGAGACCCAGTACTTC. Its translation: CASSWGQGEETQYF.

The chain links TRBV14 to TRBJ2-7; TRBD1 agrees at 7 bases. CDR3 size: 14 residues. The V gene end was trimmed by 4 bases and the J gene end by 3 bases; junction bases not matched to a gene: 6. Germline V gene lookup returns CDR1 SGHDN and CDR2 FVKESK. The CDR3 DNA is TGTGCCAGCAGCCCACAGGGGACCTTCTACGAGCAGTACTTC. It encodes CASSPQGTFYEQYF.

The chain's CDR3 is CASSFFGTASTGELFF. CDR3 coding DNA: TGTGCCAGCAGCTTCTTTGGGACGGCATCCACCGGGGAGCTGTTTTTT. The rearrangement links TRBV7-9 to TRBJ2-2; D is perhaps TRBD1 or TRBD2 (5 bases each). V lost 3 bases and J lost 4, with 15 bases in between. The germline V gene encodes CDR1 SEHNR and CDR2 FQNEAQ (reference sequence). This CDR3 region has 16 residues.

The chain is built from TRBV4-3 and TRBJ1-2; D ambiguous. Germline V CDR1 and CDR2: LGHNA, YSLEER. V lost 0 bases, J lost 3 bases, and 5 bases lay in between. The CDR3 extends over 13 amino acids. CDR3 nucleotide sequence: TGCGCCAGCAGCCAAGACGGACACTATGGCTACACCTTC. Translated, it gives CASSQDGHYGYTF.

The chain recombines TRBV2 with TRBJ2-3, with D perhaps TRBD1 or TRBD2 (5 bases each). Germline V gene data show CDR1 as SNHLY and CDR2 as FYNNEI. This CDR3 contains 13 residues. The V gene lost 8 bases and the J gene lost 1 base, with 10 bases spanning the gap. This chain's CDR3 is CASRVGGTDTQYF. CDR3 coding DNA: TGTGCCAGCCGGGTGGGGGGCACAGATACGCAGTATTTT.

The chain couples TRBV27 to TRBJ2-4, with 9 nucleotides matching TRBD1. The CDR3 length is 14 residues. Germline CDR1 and CDR2: MNHEY and SMNVEV (reference sequence). The J segment lost 6 bases and the V segment lost 8 bases, leaving 8 bases of the junction unmatched. The CDR3 spells CASGTGTGINIQYF. The CDR3 DNA reads TGTGCCAGCGGGACCGGGACAGGGATAAACATTCAGTACTTC.

The chain employs TRBV6-1 and TRBJ2-7; unclear D gene. Trimming pared 0 bases from V and 2 bases from J, leaving 14 bases between. Germline CDR1 is MNHNS and CDR2 is SASEGT. The CDR3 spans 16 residues. CDR3 amino acids: CASSEAATQLPYEQYF. As DNA, the CDR3 is TGTGCCAGCAGTGAAGCAGCGACACAACTACCCTACGAGCAGTACTTC.

As DNA, the CDR3 is TGTGCCAGCAGTGAAGAATTCACATGGGGGACAATAAAAGGCTACACCTTC. This translates into CASSEEFTWGTIKGYTF. The V call is TRBV6-1, the J call TRBJ1-2, with D possibly TRBD1 on 6 matching bases. The CDR3 is 17 amino acids. The germline V and J ends were trimmed by 1 base and 8 bases, with 23 bases remaining between them. Germline V gene lookup returns CDR1 MNHNS and CDR2 SASEGT.

The rearrangement uses TRBV2 and TRBJ2-7; maybe TRBD2 (6 bases). V was shortened by 7 bases and J by 3 bases, with 10 bases between the two germline ends. Germline V gene sequence: CDR1 SNHLY, CDR2 FYNNEI. CDR3 length: 12 amino acids. CDR3 sequence (DNA): TGTGCCAGCATCGGCGGGATCTACGAGCAGTACTTC. This translates into CASIGGIYEQYF.

V is TRBV21-1 and J is TRBJ1-5; the D segment call TRBD1 is taken from the table without a DNA check. TRBV21-1 is a pseudogene locus. The CDR3 contains 17 residues. CDR3 coding DNA: TGTGCCAGCAGCAATTGGGGACAGCTCCTCTACAATCAGCCCCAGCATTTT. It codes for CASSNWGQLLYNQPQHF.